This is a list of T cell receptor beta chains from one sample in a study of T cell responses to AZD1222 COVID-19 vaccine. Profiling relied on immunoSEQ multiplex PCR, and the TCRdb table lists in-frame clones only, not all of them. The sample lists over 100,000 clones; around 90% were seen once. The sequencing here drew on peripheral blood, taken on day 0 of AZD1222 vaccination. Every receptor here comes from an adult in good health. CDR3s include the opening cysteine and the closing phenylalanine or tryptophan. A D gene is named only where the DNA matches it firmly. Clone size, where shown, is once, few, many, or a class for clones that have expanded.

V gene,D gene,CDR3 length,clone size,J gene,CDR3 protein,CDR3 DNA
TRBV3-1/TRBV3-2,.,12,.,TRBJ2-7,CASSQAGVEQYF,TGTGCCAGCAGCCAAGCTGGGGTTGAGCAGTACTTC
TRBV2,TRBD1,16,few,TRBJ2-5,CASSFGATGAGETQYF,TGTGCCAGCAGTTTCGGGGCTACAGGGGCCGGGGAGACCCAGTACTTC
TRBV28,.,12,.,TRBJ2-2,CASSLWTGELFF,TGTGCCAGCAGTTTATGGACCGGGGAGCTGTTTTTT
TRBV4-3,.,15,.,TRBJ1-6,CASSQEGQVNSPLHF,TGCGCCAGCAGCCAAGAGGGGCAGGTAAATTCACCCCTCCACTTT
TRBV7-9,TRBD1,14,once,TRBJ2-3,CASSPDRAADTQYF,TGTGCCAGCAGTCCGGACAGGGCGGCGGATACGCAGTATTTT
TRBV29-1,TRBD1,13,.,TRBJ1-1,CSFTGEGNTEAFF,TGCAGTTTCACAGGGGAGGGGAACACTGAAGCTTTCTTT
TRBV19,.,13,.,TRBJ2-2,CASSRNAGGELFF,TGTGCCAGTAGTAGAAATGCGGGTGGGGAGCTGTTTTTT
TRBV19,.,14,.,TRBJ1-5,CASSIGLSNQPQHF,TGTGCCAGTAGTATTGGTCTGAGCAATCAGCCCCAGCATTTT
TRBV27,.,14,.,TRBJ1-1,CASFSGGGGTEAFF,TGTGCCAGCTTCTCGGGTGGGGGCGGTACTGAAGCTTTCTTT
TRBV28,TRBD1,15,.,TRBJ2-1,CASTSGRTGVHEQFF,TGTGCCAGCACCTCCGGCCGGACAGGGGTTCATGAGCAGTTCTTC
TRBV4-2,TRBD2,16,.,TRBJ2-7,CASSQDITSGSYEQYF,TGTGCCAGCAGCCAAGATATAACTAGCGGGAGCTACGAGCAGTACTTC
TRBV10-3,TRBD1,14,.,TRBJ2-2,CAIRGGDNTGELFF,TGTGCCATCAGAGGGGGCGATAACACCGGGGAGCTGTTTTTT
TRBV5-6,TRBD2,18,.,TRBJ2-7,CASSTPGTSGSMPYEQYF,TGTGCCAGCAGCACCCCAGGGACTAGCGGGAGTATGCCCTACGAGCAGTACTTC
TRBV5-1,.,16,once,TRBJ2-3,CASSAPLGTSTDTQYF,TGCGCCAGCAGCGCCCCCCTTGGGACTAGCACAGATACGCAGTATTTT
TRBV13,.,14,.,TRBJ1-2,CASSFGAREGGYTF,TGTGCCAGCAGCTTTGGGGCAAGGGAAGGCGGCTACACCTTC
TRBV6-1,.,15,.,TRBJ1-6,CASSDPGNTGIRLRF,TGTGCCAGCAGTGACCCTGGGAACACAGGGATCCGGCTGCGCTTT
TRBV4-1,.,14,.,TRBJ1-4,CASSPLFQGEKLFF,TGCGCCAGCAGCCCACTCTTCCAGGGAGAAAAACTGTTTTTT
TRBV19,.,14,.,TRBJ1-1,CASSSLDTATEAFF,TGTGCCAGTAGTTCGTTGGACACGGCCACTGAAGCTTTCTTT
TRBV6-5,.,12,.,TRBJ2-7,CASSQPRGEQYF,TGTGCCAGCAGCCAACCTAGGGGCGAGCAGTACTTC
TRBV4-2,.,16,.,TRBJ2-1,CASSQDLGSGYNEQFF,TGTGCCAGCAGCCAAGATTTGGGGTCAGGCTACAATGAGCAGTTCTTC
TRBV19,TRBD1,16,.,TRBJ2-1,CASRAPNTGVAGEQFF,TGTGCCAGTAGAGCACCCAATACAGGGGTGGCGGGTGAGCAGTTCTTC
TRBV15,.,13,.,TRBJ2-5,CATSRGPPETQYF,TGTGCCACCAGCAGAGGGCCCCCAGAGACCCAGTACTTC
TRBV21-1,.,14,.,TRBJ1-1,CASSKDKGETEAFF,TGTGCCAGCAGCAAAGATAAGGGGGAAACTGAAGCTTTCTTT
TRBV11-2,TRBD2,15,.,TRBJ2-7,CASSTPGTRYSEQYF,TGTGCCAGCAGCACCCCCGGGACTAGGTACAGCGAGCAGTACTTC
TRBV28,.,13,.,TRBJ1-2,CASSLGQGDGYTF,TGTGCCAGCAGTTTGGGCCAGGGAGACGGCTACACCTTC
TRBV6-1,.,13,.,TRBJ2-7,CASSDPGVYEQYF,TGTGCCAGCAGTGACCCTGGGGTCTACGAGCAGTACTTC
TRBV5-1,.,15,.,TRBJ1-2,CASSLFSGANYGYTF,TGCGCCAGCAGCTTGTTCTCGGGGGCTAACTATGGCTACACCTTC
TRBV7-3,TRBD1,18,.,TRBJ2-3,CASSSTGQGAGHADTQYF,TGTGCCAGCAGCTCCACGGGACAGGGGGCCGGGCATGCAGATACGCAGTATTTT